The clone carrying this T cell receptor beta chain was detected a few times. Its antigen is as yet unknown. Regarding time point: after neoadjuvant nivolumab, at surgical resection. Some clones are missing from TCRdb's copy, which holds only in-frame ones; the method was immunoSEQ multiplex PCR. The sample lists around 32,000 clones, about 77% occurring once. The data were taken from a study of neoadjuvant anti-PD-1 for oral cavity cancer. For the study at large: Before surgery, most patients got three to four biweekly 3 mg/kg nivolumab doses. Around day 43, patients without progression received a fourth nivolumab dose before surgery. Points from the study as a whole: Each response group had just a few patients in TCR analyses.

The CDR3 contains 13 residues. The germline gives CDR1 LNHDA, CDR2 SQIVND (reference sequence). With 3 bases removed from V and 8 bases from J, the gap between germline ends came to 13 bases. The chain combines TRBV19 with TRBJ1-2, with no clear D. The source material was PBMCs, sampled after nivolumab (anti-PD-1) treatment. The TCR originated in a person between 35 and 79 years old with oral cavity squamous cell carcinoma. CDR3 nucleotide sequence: TGTGCCAGTAGTATCTACGGCCTTGGCGGCTACACCTTC. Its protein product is CASSIYGLGGYTF.